This TCR beta chain was recorded in a study of blood T cell repertoires in COVID-19. The CDR3 covers 14 residues. Per the germline V gene, CDR1 is GTSNPN and CDR2 is SVGIG (reference sequence). Trimming removed 5 bases from V and 2 bases from J; junction bases left unmatched: 9. Assay used: immunoSEQ multiplex PCR; TCRdb lists only in-frame clones, some missing. Here the sample spans 150,000 to 200,000 clones, roughly four fifths being singletons. This clone has a single count. This clonotype was sampled from a woman aged 80 or over with COVID-19, enrolled during active disease. The rearrangement joins TRBV30 to TRBJ2-7, with TRBD1 identical over 7 bases. Material for sequencing was peripheral blood. The CDR3: CAWDFGQAPYEQYF. The DNA of the CDR3 is TGTGCCTGGGACTTTGGACAGGCTCCCTACGAGCAGTACTTC.